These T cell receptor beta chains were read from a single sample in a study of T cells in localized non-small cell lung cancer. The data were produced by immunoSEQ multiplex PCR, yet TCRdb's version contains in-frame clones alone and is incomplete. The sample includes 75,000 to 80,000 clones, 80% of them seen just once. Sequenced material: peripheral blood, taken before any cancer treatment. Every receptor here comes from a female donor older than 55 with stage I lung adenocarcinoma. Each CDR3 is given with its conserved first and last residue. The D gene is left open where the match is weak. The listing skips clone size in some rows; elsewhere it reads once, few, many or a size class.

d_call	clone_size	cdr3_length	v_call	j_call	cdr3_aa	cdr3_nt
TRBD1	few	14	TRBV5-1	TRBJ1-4	CASSPDRPNEKLFF	TGCGCCAGCAGCCCGGACAGGCCTAATGAAAAACTGTTTTTT
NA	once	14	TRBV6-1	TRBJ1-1	CATSRGGEGTEAFF	TGTGCCACCTCGCGTGGAGGGGAGGGGACTGAAGCTTTCTTT
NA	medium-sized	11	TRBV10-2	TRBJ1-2	CASSHGYGYTF	TGCGCCAGCAGCCACGGCTATGGCTACACCTTC
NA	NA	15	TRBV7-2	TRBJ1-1	CASSSGLAMGTEAFF	TGTGCCAGCAGCTCTGGTTTAGCTATGGGGACTGAAGCTTTCTTT
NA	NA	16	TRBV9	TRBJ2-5	CASSVETGSLGETQYF	TGTGCCAGCAGCGTAGAAACGGGAAGCCTGGGGGAGACCCAGTACTTC
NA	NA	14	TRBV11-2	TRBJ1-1	CASSLVPGLTEAFF	TGTGCCAGCAGCTTAGTACCGGGGTTGACTGAAGCTTTCTTT
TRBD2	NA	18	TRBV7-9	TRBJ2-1	CASSWDGTSGRTYNEQFF	TGTGCCAGCAGCTGGGACGGGACTAGCGGGAGGACCTACAATGAGCAGTTCTTC
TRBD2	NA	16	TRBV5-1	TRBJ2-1	CASSLLAGVGRGEQFF	TGCGCCAGCAGCCTGCTAGCGGGAGTGGGGCGCGGCGAGCAGTTCTTC
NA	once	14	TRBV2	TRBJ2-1	CASSERERLHEQFF	TGTGCCAGCAGTGAAAGGGAGCGACTCCATGAGCAGTTCTTC
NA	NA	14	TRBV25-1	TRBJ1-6	CASSDQQGYSPLHF	TGTGCCAGCAGTGATCAGCAGGGTTACTCACCCCTCCACTTT